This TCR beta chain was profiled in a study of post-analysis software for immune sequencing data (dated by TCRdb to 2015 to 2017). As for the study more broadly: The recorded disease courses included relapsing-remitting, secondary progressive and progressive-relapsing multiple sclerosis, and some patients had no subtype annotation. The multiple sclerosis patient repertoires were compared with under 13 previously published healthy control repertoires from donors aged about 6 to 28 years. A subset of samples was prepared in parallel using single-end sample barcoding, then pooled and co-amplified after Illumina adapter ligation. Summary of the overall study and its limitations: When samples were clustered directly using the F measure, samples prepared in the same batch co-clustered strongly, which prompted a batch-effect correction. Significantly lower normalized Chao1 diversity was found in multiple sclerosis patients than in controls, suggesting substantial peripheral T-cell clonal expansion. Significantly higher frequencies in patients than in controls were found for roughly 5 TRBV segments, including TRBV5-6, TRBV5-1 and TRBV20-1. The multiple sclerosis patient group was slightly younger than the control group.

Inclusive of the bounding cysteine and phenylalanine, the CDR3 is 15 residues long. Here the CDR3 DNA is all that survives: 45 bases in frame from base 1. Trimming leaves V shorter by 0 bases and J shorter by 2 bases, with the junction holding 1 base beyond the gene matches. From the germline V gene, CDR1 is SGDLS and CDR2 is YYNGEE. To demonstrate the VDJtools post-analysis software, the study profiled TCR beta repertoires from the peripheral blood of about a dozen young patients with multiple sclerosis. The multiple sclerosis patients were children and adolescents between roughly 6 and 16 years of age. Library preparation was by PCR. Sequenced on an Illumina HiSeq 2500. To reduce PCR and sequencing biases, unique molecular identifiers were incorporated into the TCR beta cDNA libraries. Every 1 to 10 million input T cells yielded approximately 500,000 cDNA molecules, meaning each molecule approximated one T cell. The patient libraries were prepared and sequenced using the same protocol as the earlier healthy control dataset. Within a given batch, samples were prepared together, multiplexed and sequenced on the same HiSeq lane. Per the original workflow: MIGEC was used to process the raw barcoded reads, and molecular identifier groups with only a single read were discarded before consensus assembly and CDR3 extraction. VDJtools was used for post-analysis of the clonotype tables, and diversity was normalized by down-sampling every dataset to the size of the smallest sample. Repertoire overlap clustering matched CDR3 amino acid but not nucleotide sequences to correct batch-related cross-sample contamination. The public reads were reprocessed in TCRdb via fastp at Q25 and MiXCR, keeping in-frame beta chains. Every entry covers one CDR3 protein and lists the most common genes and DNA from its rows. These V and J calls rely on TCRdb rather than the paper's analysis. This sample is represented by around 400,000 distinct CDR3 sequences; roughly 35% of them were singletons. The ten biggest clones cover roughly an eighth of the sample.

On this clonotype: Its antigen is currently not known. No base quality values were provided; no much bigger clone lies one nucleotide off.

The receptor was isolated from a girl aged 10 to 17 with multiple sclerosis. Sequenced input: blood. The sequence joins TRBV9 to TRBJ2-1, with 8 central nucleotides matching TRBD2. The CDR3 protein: CASSVDGGAYNEQFF. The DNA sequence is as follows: TGTGCCAGCAGCGTAGACGGGGGGGCCTACAATGAGCAGTTCTTC.